These T cell receptor beta chains were read from a single sample in a study of blood T cells in healthy people across ages. One entry per CDR3 protein results from TCRdb running MiXCR on the 5' RACE reads. The sample has 630,000 or so distinct CDR3 sequences; under 30% are singletons. Material for sequencing was blood. Source of these receptors: a woman of 80 years or more in good health. Both conserved end residues are part of each CDR3. Fields, in order: clone size, J gene, D gene, V gene, CDR3 DNA, CDR3 protein. A D gene is named only where the DNA matches it firmly. Expanded clones are given a class, and other clones once, few, many or no size at all.

once,TRBJ2-3,.,TRBV11-2,TGTGCCAGCAGCTTAGAGACAGTTAAATTGACAGATACGCAGTATTTT,CASSLETVKLTDTQYF
many,TRBJ2-5,TRBD2,TRBV2,TGTGCCAGCAGGGAAGCGGGGCGGGAGACCCAGTACTTC,CASREAGRETQYF
.,TRBJ1-5,.,TRBV29-1,TGCAGCGTTGCCATATCGTGGGGAAGGGATCAGCCCCAGCATTTT,CSVAISWGRDQPQHF
.,TRBJ1-2,TRBD1,TRBV19,TGTGCCAGTATCCCGACTCGACAGGGACCAACGTATGGCTACACCTTC,CASIPTRQGPTYGYTF
.,TRBJ1-5,.,TRBV12-3/TRBV12-4,TGTGCCAGCAGTTTAGAACAGGGTTATCAGCCCCAGCATTTT,CASSLEQGYQPQHF
few,TRBJ2-7,TRBD2,TRBV6-6,TGTGCCAGCAGTTACGGGGGGGGAGGCTACGAGCAGTACTTC,CASSYGGGGYEQYF
once,TRBJ2-1,.,TRBV28,TGTGCCAGCACCTCGGCCGGGACCGAGAGCTCCTACAATGAGCAGTTCTTC,CASTSAGTESSYNEQFF
many,TRBJ1-2,.,TRBV20-1,TGCAGTGCCGGAGACTGGGATGGCTACACCTTC,CSAGDWDGYTF
many,TRBJ1-4,.,TRBV5-1,TGCGCCAGCAGCCCGGACCGGCCAACTAATGAAAAACTGTTTTTT,CASSPDRPTNEKLFF
.,TRBJ2-7,TRBD2,TRBV7-9,TGTGCCAACTCGAGGGTGCGCGGCACTAGCGGGGGGCCCTACGAGCAGTACTTC,CANSRVRGTSGGPYEQYF
few,TRBJ1-1,.,TRBV6-1,TGTGCCAGCAGTGTCAAGAGGAACACTGAAGCTTTCTTT,CASSVKRNTEAFF
many,TRBJ2-5,TRBD1,TRBV5-1,TGCGCCAGCAGCTTGACAGGGGGGACGGGTGAGACCCAGTACTTC,CASSLTGGTGETQYF
few,TRBJ2-3,TRBD2,TRBV28,TGTGCCAGCATGCGGGGGGGCCGTCGAACAGATACGCAGTATTTT,CASMRGGRRTDTQYF
many,TRBJ2-5,.,TRBV7-2,TGTGCCAGCAGCTTAGTGAGGCAGCAAGAGACCCAGTACTTC,CASSLVRQQETQYF
few,TRBJ1-4,TRBD1,TRBV20-1,TGCAGTGCTAGAGTCATCGGACAGGGGATAACTAATGAAAAACTGTTTTTT,CSARVIGQGITNEKLFF
.,TRBJ1-4,TRBD1,TRBV27,TGTGCCAGCAGTCTAAGGGCAATAGGGGGCTACGATGAAAAACTGTTTTTT,CASSLRAIGGYDEKLFF
.,TRBJ2-7,.,TRBV10-1,TGCGCCAGCAGTGATTCGGGACGGCTATACGAGCAGTACTTC,CASSDSGRLYEQYF
.,TRBJ1-4,.,TRBV28,TGTGCCAGCAGTTTAGGTGGCTCGGGACAAGAAAAACTGTTTTTT,CASSLGGSGQEKLFF
.,TRBJ2-1,TRBD2,TRBV6-2/TRBV6-3,TGTGCCAGCAGTTTCCGACTAGCGCAACAGGTTAATGAGCAGTTCTTC,CASSFRLAQQVNEQFF
few,TRBJ2-5,TRBD1,TRBV6-5,TGTGCCAGCAGACCCAGGGGGCGGGAGACCCAGTACTTC,CASRPRGRETQYF
few,TRBJ2-5,.,TRBV19,TGTGCCAGTAGTCCAGGCCAGTGGGAACAAGAGACCCAGTACTTC,CASSPGQWEQETQYF
.,TRBJ2-2,.,TRBV7-3,TGTGCCAGCAGTCTCGAATACACCGGGGAGCTGTTTTTT,CASSLEYTGELFF
.,TRBJ2-3,TRBD1,TRBV29-1,TGCAGCGGGCACAGGGGACCCTTTTCTAGCACAGATACGCAGTATTTT,CSGHRGPFSSTDTQYF
many,TRBJ1-5,.,TRBV7-9,TGTGCCAGCAGCTTAGGAGGGCTATCGTACAATCAGCCCCAGCATTTT,CASSLGGLSYNQPQHF
many,TRBJ1-2,.,TRBV7-2,TGTGCCAGCAGCTTTCCCGGACAGTCCTATGGCTACACCTTC,CASSFPGQSYGYTF
.,TRBJ2-2,.,TRBV6-5,TGTGCCAGCAGCTACGGGAGAGGGGGCAACACCGGGGAGCTGTTTTTT,CASSYGRGGNTGELFF
.,TRBJ2-3,TRBD1,TRBV7-2,TGTGCCAGCAGGTGGGACAGGGGGTGGACCGATACGCAGTATTTT,CASRWDRGWTDTQYF